The present TCR beta chain was sequenced within a study of blood T cells in healthy people across ages. CDR3 size: 15 residues. The junction had 6 bases not matched to a gene; V was cut back by 4 bases and J by 0 bases. The V gene's germline CDR1 is SGHAT and CDR2 FQNNGV. A second PCR, run for roughly 7 to 12 cycles, used a sample-barcoded 5' primer plus a J-beta primer mix. Each cDNA was tagged by a template-switch adaptor containing 12 random nucleotides. TCRdb used MiXCR to reprocess the 5' RACE reads, holding one entry per CDR3 protein. The profile shows around 1,000,000 distinct CDR3 sequences, around 27% of them singletons. This clonotype was observed a few times. The sample was also reused in another study, on T cells of mothers and their children. As that report states: Both sample barcodes and 2-4 random nucleotides came from the M1S primer of the second PCR.

The sequencing sample was made of blood. The TCR comes from a girl aged 2 to 10 in good health. The V call is TRBV11-2, the J call TRBJ2-7; 7 nucleotides line up with TRBD1. The CDR3 region has the DNA TGTGCCAGCAGCTCCCCCAGGGACAGCTCCTACGAGCAGTACTTC. Protein product: CASSSPRDSSYEQYF.